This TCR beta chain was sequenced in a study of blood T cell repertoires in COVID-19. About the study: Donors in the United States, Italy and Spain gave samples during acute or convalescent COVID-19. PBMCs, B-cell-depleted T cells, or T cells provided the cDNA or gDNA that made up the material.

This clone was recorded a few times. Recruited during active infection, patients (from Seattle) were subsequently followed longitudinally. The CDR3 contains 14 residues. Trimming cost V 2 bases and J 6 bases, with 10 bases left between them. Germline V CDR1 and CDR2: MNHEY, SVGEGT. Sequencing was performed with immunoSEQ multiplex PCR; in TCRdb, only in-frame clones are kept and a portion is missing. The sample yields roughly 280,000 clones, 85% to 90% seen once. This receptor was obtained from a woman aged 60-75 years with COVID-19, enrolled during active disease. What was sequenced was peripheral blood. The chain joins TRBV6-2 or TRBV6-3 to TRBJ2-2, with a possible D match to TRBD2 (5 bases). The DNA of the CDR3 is TGTGCCAGCAGTTACGTGGCTAGCTCCGGGGAGCTGTTTTTT. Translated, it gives CASSYVASSGELFF.